Shown below are 6 T cell receptor beta chains from a single sample sequenced in a study of beta chain features in type 1 diabetes. Findings and limits, study-wide: All four CD4+ subsets from Type 1 diabetes patients carried moderately but significantly shorter TCRB CDR3s.

Reverse transcribing all isolated RNA meant expressed TCRB transcripts were sequenced. Generated by immunoSEQ multiplex PCR, the TCRdb table keeps only in-frame clones and is missing some. The data hold some 240,000 clones, with 16% observed a single time. These TCRs are of unknown antigen specificity. Sequences were obtained from naive CD4+ T cells from blood. The receptor source for this set is a man aged 25 to 40 with type 1 diabetes.

This clone was seen a few times. The chain couples TRBV29-1 to TRBJ2-2; maybe TRBD1 (5 bases). Germline CDR1 and CDR2: SQVTM and ANQGSEA. CDR3 length: 11 amino acids. The germline V and J ends were trimmed by 5 bases and 6 bases, with 7 bases remaining between them. In DNA, the CDR3 is TGCAGCGTTCAGGGCCCCGGGGAGCTGTTTTTT. Translating it yields CSVQGPGELFF.

V gene TRBV7-9 combines with J gene TRBJ2-7; weak D call: TRBD1 (5 bases). Germline lookup yields CDR1 SEHNR and CDR2 FQNEAQ (reference sequence). Deletions cut 5 bases from V and 4 bases from J, with 18 bases between. This CDR3 has 15 residues. The CDR3 loop is CASSPRSAGRYEQYF. DNA of the CDR3: TGTGCCAGCAGCCCCCGTTCGGCAGGGCGGTACGAGCAGTACTTC.

The table lists this clone with a few counts. The rearrangement links TRBV11-2 to TRBJ2-3, with 10 bases identical to TRBD2. In germline, CDR1 is SGHAT, CDR2 FQNNGV. V lost 3 bases to trimming and J lost 2 bases; unmatched junction nucleotides: 2. This CDR3 contains 15 residues. The CDR3 reads CASSFLAGATDTQYF. The CDR3, as DNA: TGTGCCAGCAGCTTCCTAGCGGGAGCCACAGATACGCAGTATTTT.

J is TRBJ2-7 and V is TRBV27; D may match TRBD1 or TRBD2 (5 bases each). This CDR3 is 13 amino acids long. In germline, CDR1 is MNHEY, CDR2 SMNVEV (reference sequence). V was pared by 5 bases and J by 6 bases, with 14 bases between. CDR3 loop: CASSPWGRGEQYF. CDR3 nucleotide sequence: TGTGCCAGCAGTCCATGGGGACGGGGCGAGCAGTACTTC.

V and J are TRBV29-1 and TRBJ2-7, with D possibly being TRBD1 or TRBD2 (6 bases each). Trimming pared 7 bases from V and 0 bases from J, leaving 10 bases between. This CDR3 has 12 amino acids. Looked up from germline, CDR1 is SQVTM and CDR2 is ANQGSEA. DNA for the CDR3: TGCAGCGCCGCGGGACACTCCTACGAGCAGTACTTC. Protein: CSAAGHSYEQYF.

The sample holds a few counts of this clone. Other nucleotide sequences in the sample specify the same CDR3. The J gene is TRBJ2-1, the V gene TRBV4-1; D not resolved. Germline CDR1 reads MGHRA; CDR2 reads YSYEKL. The germline V and J ends were trimmed by 4 bases and 6 bases, with 7 bases remaining between them. There are 12 residues in the CDR3. The CDR3 spells CASSRLINEQFF. The CDR3 nucleotides are TGCGCCAGCAGCCGCCTTATCAATGAGCAGTTCTTC.